The 17 T cell receptor beta chains reported below all come from one sample, sequenced in a study of spatial heterogeneity in lung cancer. Study-wide results and limits: How many expanded intratumoral alpha and beta TCRs were present tracked the tumor mutation count, which was a count of nonsynonymous mutations.

TCRdb processed the 5' RACE reads anew with MiXCR; each CDR3 protein has one entry. The sample yields more than 2,000 distinct CDR3 sequences, 8.4% seen once. The time point is: sample taken at primary tumor resection. Their specific antigens are unknown. The sequencing here drew on lung tumor tissue, taken at surgery. Receptors were obtained from a male donor with early-stage non-small cell lung cancer.

In this sample, this clonotype is medium-sized. CDR3 sequence reads: CAISETDRPPLHF. The CDR3 DNA reads as TGTGCCATCAGTGAGACCGACAGACCACCCCTCCACTTT. The J gene is TRBJ1-6, the V gene TRBV10-3; the D gene is possibly TRBD1 (5 bases). In germline, CDR1 is ENHRY, CDR2 SYGVKD. This CDR3 has 13 amino acids. Trimming shortened V by 2 bases and J by 11 bases, and 10 bases separated the two germline ends.

This clonotype showed up just a few times. The chain couples TRBV20-1 to TRBJ2-7, with 8 bases matching TRBD2. The CDR3 is 13 residues long. Germline V gives CDR1 DFQATT, CDR2 SNEGSKA (reference sequence). V dropped 3 bases and J dropped 2; count of bases not matched to a gene: 3. CDR3 in DNA: TGCAGTGCTAGCAGCGGGGGCCCCTACGAGCAGTACTTC. This gives the protein CSASSGGPYEQYF.

This clonotype is deemed medium-sized. V gene TRBV18 combines with J gene TRBJ2-7; D possibly corresponds to TRBD2 (5 bases). Trimming stripped 5 bases from V and 0 bases from J, with 20 bases between. This CDR3 is built from 17 residues. Looked up from germline, CDR1 is KGHSH and CDR2 is LQKENI. CDR3 bases: TGTGCCAGCTCAACCCAATTAGGGAGCCGACACTCCTACGAGCAGTACTTC. It encodes CASSTQLGSRHSYEQYF.

This clonotype is labeled medium-sized. The genes are TRBV27 and TRBJ1-1, with a weak D call TRBD1 (5 bases). CDR3 length equals 13 residues. CDR1 MNHEY and CDR2 SMNVEV come from the germline V gene (reference sequence). V lost 6 bases, J lost 1 base, and 9 bases lay in between. The chain's CDR3 is CASRLGQNTEAFF. The CDR3 nucleotides read TGTGCCAGCAGGCTTGGACAGAACACTGAAGCTTTCTTT.

Relative to its sample, this clonotype is medium-sized. The V gene is TRBV12-3 or TRBV12-4, the J gene TRBJ2-3, with unresolved D. V dropped 6 bases and J dropped 3 bases, with 4 bases sitting between them. This CDR3 spans 11 amino acids. The CDR3 spells CASRETDTQYF. In nucleotides, the CDR3 is TGTGCCAGCAGGGAAACAGATACGCAGTATTTT.

By frequency in the sample, this clonotype is medium-sized. V usage is TRBV6-1 and J usage is TRBJ2-5; maybe TRBD2 (5 bases). This CDR3 comprises 15 residues. Germline CDR1 is MNHNS and CDR2 is SASEGT. Trimming shortened V by 3 bases and J by 2 bases, and 13 bases separated the two germline ends. CDR3 in DNA: TGTGCCAGCAGTGATTGGGCGGGTACGCAAGAGACCCAGTACTTC. It is translated as CASSDWAGTQETQYF.

This rearrangement joins TRBV4-3 to TRBJ2-1; 10 bases are shared with TRBD2. The V segment lost 0 bases and the J segment 2 bases; nucleotides outside the gene matches: 10. This CDR3 has 19 amino acids. Looked up from germline, CDR1 is LGHNA and CDR2 is YSLEER. The CDR3 DNA reads TGCGCCAGCAGCCAAGATATAGCGGGGGGACTAATTCCCTACAATGAGCAGTTCTTC. It yields the protein CASSQDIAGGLIPYNEQFF.

This clonotype is medium-sized (0.01 to 0.1%) in the sample. The V and J genes are TRBV3-1 and TRBJ2-5; 10 nucleotides align to TRBD2. The J segment lost 4 bases and the V segment lost 4 bases, leaving 6 bases of the junction unmatched. The CDR3 consists of 15 residues. Germline V gene lookup returns CDR1 LGHDT and CDR2 YNNKEL (reference sequence). CDR3 nucleotide sequence: TGTGCCAGCAGCCCTCCGGGACTAGCGCCAGAGACCCAGTACTTC. This codes for CASSPPGLAPETQYF.

This clonotype is medium-sized by share. The V call is TRBV28, the J call TRBJ1-6, with a possible D match to TRBD1 (5 bases). CDR1 MDHEN and CDR2 SYDVKM come from the germline V gene. The CDR3 covers 13 residues. The V and J ends lost 7 bases and 7 bases respectively, with 11 bases between them. The CDR3 region is CASTLGGNSPLHF. The CDR3 DNA is TGTGCCAGCACGTTGGGGGGAAATTCACCCCTCCACTTT.

This clonotype is judged medium-sized (0.01 to 0.1%). The chain combines TRBV12-3 or TRBV12-4 with TRBJ2-5; D ambiguous. Between the trimmed V and J ends, which lost 3 bases and 9 bases, there was a span of 8 bases. This CDR3 has 11 residues. CDR3 amino acids: CASSFSAAQYF. The CDR3 DNA follows: TGTGCCAGCAGTTTCTCGGCGGCCCAGTACTTC.

This clonotype appeared once. This chain connects TRBV10-1 to TRBJ1-1; D is ambiguous. This CDR3 is built from 13 residues. CDR1 and CDR2 from the germline V gene are WNHNN and SYGVQD (reference sequence). V lost 0 bases to trimming and J lost 7 bases, with 9 bases between them. The CDR3 sequence: CASSESWGGEAFF. CDR3 sequence (DNA): TGCGCCAGCAGTGAGTCTTGGGGAGGTGAAGCTTTCTTT.

This clonotype is medium-sized (0.01 to 0.1%) in the sample. This chain links TRBV19 with TRBJ2-7, with 11 positions matching TRBD1. This CDR3 is built from 16 residues. Germline trimming cut 9 bases from V and 9 bases from J; bases unmatched to any gene: 19. From germline, CDR1 is LNHDA and CDR2 SQIVND (reference sequence). CDR3 bases: TGTGCCAGCGCAACGGTGGGACAGGGGGGAAGGCGGAGGCAGTACTTC. Residues: CASATVGQGGRRRQYF.

By share, this clonotype ranks as medium-sized. The V and J genes are TRBV2 and TRBJ2-7; D remains ambiguous. This CDR3 is 11 amino acids long. The germline gives CDR1 SNHLY, CDR2 FYNNEI. V gave up 7 bases and J gave up 11 bases, with 15 bases separating them. CDR3 bases: TGTGCCAGCACCCTAAGCAGCGTCAAGTACTTC. It yields the protein CASTLSSVKYF.

In this sample, this clonotype is medium-sized (0.01 to 0.1%). The genes are TRBV19 and TRBJ2-7; TRBD1 is a possible D gene (6 bases). This CDR3 has 13 residues. Germline V gives CDR1 LNHDA, CDR2 SQIVND (reference sequence). V lost 6 bases, J lost 4 bases, and 13 bases lay in between. The CDR3 sequence: CASSDRSGYEQYF. DNA of the CDR3: TGTGCCAGTAGCGACAGGTCCGGATACGAGCAGTACTTC.

This clonotype is medium-sized within its sample. V gene TRBV4-3 combines with J gene TRBJ2-6; 9 nucleotides agree with TRBD1. Losses at the gene ends were 1 base for V and 4 bases for J; bases not matched to a gene: 5. The CDR3 spans 17 residues. From germline, CDR1 is LGHNA and CDR2 YSLEER. The CDR3 region is CASSQGTGAGGANVLTF. DNA for the CDR3: TGCGCCAGCAGCCAAGGGACAGGGGCTGGCGGGGCCAACGTCCTGACTTTC.

By share, this clonotype counts as medium-sized. The chain recombines TRBV20-1 with TRBJ2-3, with TRBD2 matching 9 bases. Germline CDR1 reads DFQATT; CDR2 reads SNEGSKA (reference sequence). The CDR3 covers 14 residues. The CDR3 spells CSGGGGADTDTQYF. In nucleotides, the CDR3 is TGCAGCGGAGGCGGGGGGGCCGACACAGATACGCAGTATTTT.

This clonotype counts as medium-sized. This chain uses TRBV12-3 or TRBV12-4 with TRBJ2-1; 10 bases fit TRBD2. Losses at the gene ends were 5 bases for V and 7 bases for J; bases not matched to a gene: 8. This CDR3 is built from 15 residues. The CDR3 loop is CASSDQRGGRNEQFF. The CDR3 DNA sequence: TGTGCCAGCAGTGATCAGCGGGGGGGCAGGAATGAGCAGTTCTTC.